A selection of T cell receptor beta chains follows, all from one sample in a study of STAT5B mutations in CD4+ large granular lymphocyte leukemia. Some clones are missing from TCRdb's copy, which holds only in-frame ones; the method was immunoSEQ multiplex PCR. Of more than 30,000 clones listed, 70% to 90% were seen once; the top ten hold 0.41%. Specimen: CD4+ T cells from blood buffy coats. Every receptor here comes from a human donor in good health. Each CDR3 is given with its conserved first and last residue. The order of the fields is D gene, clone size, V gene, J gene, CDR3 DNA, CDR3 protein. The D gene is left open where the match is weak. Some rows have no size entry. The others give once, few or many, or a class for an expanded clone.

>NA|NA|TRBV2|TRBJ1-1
TGTGCCAGCAGTGTAGGGGGGCGCAGCACTGAAGCTTTCTTT
CASSVGGRSTEAFF
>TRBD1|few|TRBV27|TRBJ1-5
TGTGCCAGCAGTACTTCCCGCCGGACAGGGCCCAATCAGCCCCAGCATTTT
CASSTSRRTGPNQPQHF
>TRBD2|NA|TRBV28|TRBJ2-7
TGTGCCAGCAGTACCTACCCCGGGACTAGCGGATACGAGCAGTACTTC
CASSTYPGTSGYEQYF
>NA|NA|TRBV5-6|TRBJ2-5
TGTGCCAGCAGCTTCGGCCTAGCGCGATCAGAGACCCAGTACTTC
CASSFGLARSETQYF
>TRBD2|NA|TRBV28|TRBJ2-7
TGTGCCAGCAGTTTATACGGGAGGGCGGGCGAGCAGTACTTC
CASSLYGRAGEQYF
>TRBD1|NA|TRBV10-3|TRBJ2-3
TGTGCCATCAGTGAGTCCGGGACAGGAGGTACAGATACGCAGTATTTT
CAISESGTGGTDTQYF
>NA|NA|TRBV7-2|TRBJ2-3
TGTGCCAGCAGCTTGGAGCCCCCACCGCAGTATTTT
CASSLEPPPQYF
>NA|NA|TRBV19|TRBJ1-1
TGTGCCAGTAGTATAGGGCCCGCTGGAGCTTTCTTT
CASSIGPAGAFF
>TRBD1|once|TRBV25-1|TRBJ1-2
TGTGCCAGCAGTCCCACAGGGGGATATGGCTACACCTTC
CASSPTGGYGYTF
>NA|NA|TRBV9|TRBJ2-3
TGTGCCAGCAGCGCCTCAGTGGGGGGCACAGATACGCAGTATTTT
CASSASVGGTDTQYF
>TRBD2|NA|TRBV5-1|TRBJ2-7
TGCGCCAGCAGCTTGTATCCTAGCGGGAGCGAGCAGTACTTC
CASSLYPSGSEQYF
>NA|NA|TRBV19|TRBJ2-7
TGTGCCAGTAGCTCCCAAGACCACATCGGGGAGCAGTACTTC
CASSSQDHIGEQYF
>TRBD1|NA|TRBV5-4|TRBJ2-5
TGTGCCAGCAGCCTTGGTACTACAGGGGAGGAGACCCAGTACTTC
CASSLGTTGEETQYF
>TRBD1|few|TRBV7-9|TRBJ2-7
TGTGCCAGCAGCCCGGACAGGGTGAACTACGAGCAGTACTTC
CASSPDRVNYEQYF
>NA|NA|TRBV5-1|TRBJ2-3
TGCGCCAGCAGCTTGGGGGCAGGGGATAGCACAGATACGCAGTATTTT
CASSLGAGDSTDTQYF
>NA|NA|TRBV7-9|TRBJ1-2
TGTGCCAGCAGCTTATCGGGAGGGGACACCTATGGCTACACCTTC
CASSLSGGDTYGYTF
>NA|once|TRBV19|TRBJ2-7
TGTGCCAGTAGCACCCCCGGGGCCACCTACGAGCAGTACTTC
CASSTPGATYEQYF
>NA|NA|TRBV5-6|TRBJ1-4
TGTGCCAGCAGCTTGGTATTGGGTGAAAAACTGTTTTTT
CASSLVLGEKLFF
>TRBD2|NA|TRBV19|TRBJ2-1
TGTGCCAGTAGTATAGATAAGATAGCGGGAGTGGTACTGTTCTTC
CASSIDKIAGVVLFF
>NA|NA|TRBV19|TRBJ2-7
TGTGCCAGTAGTATCCGGGGTAACGAGCAGTACTTC
CASSIRGNEQYF
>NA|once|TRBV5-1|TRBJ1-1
TGCGCCAGCAGCTTGCTGGATTCAGGCACTGAAGCTTTCTTT
CASSLLDSGTEAFF
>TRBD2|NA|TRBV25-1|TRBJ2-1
TGTGCCAGCGTGTCACGACTAGCGGGAGTCAATGAGCAGTTCTTC
CASVSRLAGVNEQFF
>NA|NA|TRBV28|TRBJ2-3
TGTGCCAGCAGTTTAAACCCGGCTCCCACAGATACGCAGTATTTT
CASSLNPAPTDTQYF
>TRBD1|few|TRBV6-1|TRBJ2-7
TGTGCCAGCAGTGAATCTTCAGGGGGCTGGAGCTCCTACGAGCAGTACTTC
CASSESSGGWSSYEQYF
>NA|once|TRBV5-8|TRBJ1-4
TGTGCCAGCAGTGGACGGATTAATGAAAAACTGTTTTTT
CASSGRINEKLFF
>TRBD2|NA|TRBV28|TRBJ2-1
TGTGCCAGCTCGGGCGTGGGACTAGCGGGTTACAATGAGCAGTTCTTC
CASSGVGLAGYNEQFF
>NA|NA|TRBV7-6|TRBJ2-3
TGTGCCAGCAGCTTAGTTCAGGGTCGCACAGATACGCAGTATTTT
CASSLVQGRTDTQYF
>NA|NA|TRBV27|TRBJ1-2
TGTGCCAGCAGTTTATCGCGTGGACGCTTAGCTAACTATGGCTACACCTTC
CASSLSRGRLANYGYTF
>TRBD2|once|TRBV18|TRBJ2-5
TGTGCCAGCTCACCAAGGACTAGCGGGATTGAAGAGACCCAGTACTTC
CASSPRTSGIEETQYF
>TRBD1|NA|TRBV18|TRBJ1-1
TGTGCCACCCTCCCCGGGACAGGGGGCGCGGGCACTGAAGCTTTCTTT
CATLPGTGGAGTEAFF
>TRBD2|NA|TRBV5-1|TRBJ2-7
TGCGCCAGCAGCTTGGGAGCTAGCGGGGACGAGCAGTACTTC
CASSLGASGDEQYF
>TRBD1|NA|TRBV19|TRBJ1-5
TGTGCCAGTAGTACCACAGGGGCGCGTTTTCAGCCCCAGCATTTT
CASSTTGARFQPQHF
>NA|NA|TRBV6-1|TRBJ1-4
TGTGCCAGCAGTGAGCGGGGAGATAATGAAAAACTGTTTTTT
CASSERGDNEKLFF
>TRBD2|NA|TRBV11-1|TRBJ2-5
TGTGCCAGCAGCTTGGATTCTAGCGGACCTCAAGAGACCCAGTACTTC
CASSLDSSGPQETQYF
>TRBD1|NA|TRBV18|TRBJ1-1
TGTGCCAGCTCACCTTCGGGACAGGGAGTTGCTTTCTTT
CASSPSGQGVAFF
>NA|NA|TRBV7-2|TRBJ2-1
TGTGCCAGCAGCTCGGACTACTACAATGAGCAGTTCTTC
CASSSDYYNEQFF
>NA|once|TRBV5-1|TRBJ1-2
TGCGCCAGCAGCTTGGGTGGGGACTATGGCTACACCTTC
CASSLGGDYGYTF
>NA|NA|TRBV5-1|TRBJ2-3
TGCGCCAGCAGCTGGGACCCCAGGGTCACAGATACGCAGTATTTT
CASSWDPRVTDTQYF
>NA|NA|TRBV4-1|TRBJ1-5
TGCGCCAGCAGCCAAGGCCTTCAGCCCCAGCATTTT
CASSQGLQPQHF
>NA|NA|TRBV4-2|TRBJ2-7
TGTGCCAGCAGCCTAGGCGGTGGAGTGGCCGCCTACGAGCAGTACTTC
CASSLGGGVAAYEQYF
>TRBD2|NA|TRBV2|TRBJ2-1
TGTGCCAGCAGTGAAGTTCGACTAGCGGGGTCCTGGTTCTTC
CASSEVRLAGSWFF
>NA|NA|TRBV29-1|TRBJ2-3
TGCAGCACCAGACCTTTTGCGGGAGATACGCAGTATTTT
CSTRPFAGDTQYF
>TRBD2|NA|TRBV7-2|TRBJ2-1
TGTGCCAGCAGGTTCGTAGCGGGAGAGGGTAGTGAGCAGTTCTTC
CASRFVAGEGSEQFF
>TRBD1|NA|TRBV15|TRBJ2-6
TGTGCCACCAGCAACCCTTCGACTCCGGGGACAGGGAATCTTGGGGCCAACGTCCTGACTTTC
CATSNPSTPGTGNLGANVLTF
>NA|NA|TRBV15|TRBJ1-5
TGTGCCACCAGCAGAGATCCAGGCTTTGGGTTTGAGCAGCCCCAGCATTTT
CATSRDPGFGFEQPQHF
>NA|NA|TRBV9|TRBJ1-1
TGTGCCAGCAGCCCGGCCCCGAACACTGAAGCTTTCTTT
CASSPAPNTEAFF
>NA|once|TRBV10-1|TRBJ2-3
TGCGCCAGCAGTGATAGGCCTTCTTCTAGCACAGATACGCAGTATTTT
CASSDRPSSSTDTQYF